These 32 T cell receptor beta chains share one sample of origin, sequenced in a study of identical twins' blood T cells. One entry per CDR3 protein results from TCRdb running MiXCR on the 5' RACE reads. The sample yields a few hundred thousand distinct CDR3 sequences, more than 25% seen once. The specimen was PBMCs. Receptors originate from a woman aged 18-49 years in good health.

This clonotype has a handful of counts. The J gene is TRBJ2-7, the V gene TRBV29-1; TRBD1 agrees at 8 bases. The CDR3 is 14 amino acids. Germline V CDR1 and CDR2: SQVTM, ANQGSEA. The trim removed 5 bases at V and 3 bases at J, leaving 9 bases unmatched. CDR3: CSVHPGQVYYEQYF. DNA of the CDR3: TGCAGCGTTCACCCGGGACAGGTATACTACGAGCAGTACTTC.

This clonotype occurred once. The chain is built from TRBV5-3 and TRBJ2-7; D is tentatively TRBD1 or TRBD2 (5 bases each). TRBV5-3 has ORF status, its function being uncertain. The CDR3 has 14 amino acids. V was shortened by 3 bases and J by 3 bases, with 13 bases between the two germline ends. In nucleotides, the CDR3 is TGTGCCAGAAGCTATCCCGGGGCGTACTACGAGCAGTACTTC. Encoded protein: CARSYPGAYYEQYF.

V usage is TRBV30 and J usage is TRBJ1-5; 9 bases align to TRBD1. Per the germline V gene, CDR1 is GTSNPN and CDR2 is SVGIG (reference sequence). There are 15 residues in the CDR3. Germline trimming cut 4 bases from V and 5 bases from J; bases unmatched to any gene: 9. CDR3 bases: TGTGCCTGGACCCCTCGGGACAGGGATTATCAGCCCCAGCATTTT. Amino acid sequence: CAWTPRDRDYQPQHF.

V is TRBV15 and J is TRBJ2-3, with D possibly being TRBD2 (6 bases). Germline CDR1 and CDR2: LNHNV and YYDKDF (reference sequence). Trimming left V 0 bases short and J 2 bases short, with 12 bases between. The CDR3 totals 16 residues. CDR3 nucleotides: TGTGCCACCAGCAGAGATAGGGGACTCCACACAGATACGCAGTATTTT. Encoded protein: CATSRDRGLHTDTQYF.

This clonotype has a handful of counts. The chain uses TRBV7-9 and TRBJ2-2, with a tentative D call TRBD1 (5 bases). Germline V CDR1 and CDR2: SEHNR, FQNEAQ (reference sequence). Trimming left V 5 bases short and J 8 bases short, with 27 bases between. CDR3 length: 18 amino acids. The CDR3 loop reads CASSLNMAMRQLSGELFF. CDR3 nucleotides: TGTGCCAGCAGCCTAAACATGGCCATGAGACAGCTTTCGGGGGAGCTGTTTTTT. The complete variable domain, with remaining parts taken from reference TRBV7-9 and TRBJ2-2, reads DTGVSQNPRHKITKRGQNVTFRCDPISEHNRLYWYRQTLGQGPEFLTYFQNEAQLEKSRLLSDRFSAERPKGSFSTLEIQRTEQGDSAMYLCASSLNMAMRQLSGELFFGEGSRLTVL.

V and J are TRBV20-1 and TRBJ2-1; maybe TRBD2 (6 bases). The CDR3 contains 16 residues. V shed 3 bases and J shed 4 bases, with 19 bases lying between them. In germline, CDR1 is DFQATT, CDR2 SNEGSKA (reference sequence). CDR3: CSARTRVARGYNEQFF. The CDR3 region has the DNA TGCAGTGCTAGGACTAGGGTAGCTCGGGGGTACAATGAGCAGTTCTTC.

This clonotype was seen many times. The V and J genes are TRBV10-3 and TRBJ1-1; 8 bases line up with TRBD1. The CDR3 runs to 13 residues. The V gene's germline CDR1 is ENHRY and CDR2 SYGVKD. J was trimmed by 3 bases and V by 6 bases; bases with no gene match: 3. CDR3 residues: CAIRKDRDTEAFF. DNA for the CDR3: TGTGCCATCAGGAAGGACAGGGACACTGAAGCTTTCTTT.

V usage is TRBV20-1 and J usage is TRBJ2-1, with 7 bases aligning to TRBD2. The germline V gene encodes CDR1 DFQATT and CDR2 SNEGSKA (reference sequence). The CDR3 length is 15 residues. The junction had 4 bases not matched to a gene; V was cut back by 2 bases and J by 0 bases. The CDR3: CSARQAGSSYNEQFF. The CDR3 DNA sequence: TGCAGTGCTAGACAAGCGGGAAGCTCCTACAATGAGCAGTTCTTC.

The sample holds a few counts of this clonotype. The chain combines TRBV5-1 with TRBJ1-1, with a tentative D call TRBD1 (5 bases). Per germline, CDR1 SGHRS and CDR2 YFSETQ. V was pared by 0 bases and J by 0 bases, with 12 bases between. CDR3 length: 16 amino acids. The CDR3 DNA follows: TGCGCCAGCAGCTTGGATGGGGCAGCGGTGAACACTGAAGCTTTCTTT. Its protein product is CASSLDGAAVNTEAFF.

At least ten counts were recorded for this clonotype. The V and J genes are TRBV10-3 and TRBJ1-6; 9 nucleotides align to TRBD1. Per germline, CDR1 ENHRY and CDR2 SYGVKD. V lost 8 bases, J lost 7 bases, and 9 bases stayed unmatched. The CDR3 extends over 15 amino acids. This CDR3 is CAIGPGTGRNSPLHF. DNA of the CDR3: TGTGCCATCGGTCCCGGGACAGGGCGAAATTCACCCCTCCACTTT.

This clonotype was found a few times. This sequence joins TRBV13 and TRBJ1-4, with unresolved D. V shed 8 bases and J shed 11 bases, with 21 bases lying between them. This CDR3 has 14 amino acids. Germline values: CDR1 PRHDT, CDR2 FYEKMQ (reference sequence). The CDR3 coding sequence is TGTGCCAGCGGACTGCGTGAGAATCCGGGGAAACTGTTTTTT. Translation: CASGLRENPGKLFF.

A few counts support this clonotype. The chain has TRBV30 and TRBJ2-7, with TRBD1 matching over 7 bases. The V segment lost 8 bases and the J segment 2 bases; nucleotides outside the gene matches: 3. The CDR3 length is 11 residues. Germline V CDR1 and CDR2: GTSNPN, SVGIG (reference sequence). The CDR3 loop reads CAADRPYEQYF. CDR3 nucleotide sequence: TGTGCCGCGGACAGGCCCTACGAGCAGTACTTC.

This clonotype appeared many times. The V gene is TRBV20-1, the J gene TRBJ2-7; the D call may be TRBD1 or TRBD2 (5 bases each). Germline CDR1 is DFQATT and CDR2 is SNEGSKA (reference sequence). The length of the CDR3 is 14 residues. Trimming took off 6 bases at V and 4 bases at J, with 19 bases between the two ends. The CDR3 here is CSATGTSPTYEQYF. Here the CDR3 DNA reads TGCAGTGCAACCGGGACCTCCCCCACTTACGAGCAGTACTTC.

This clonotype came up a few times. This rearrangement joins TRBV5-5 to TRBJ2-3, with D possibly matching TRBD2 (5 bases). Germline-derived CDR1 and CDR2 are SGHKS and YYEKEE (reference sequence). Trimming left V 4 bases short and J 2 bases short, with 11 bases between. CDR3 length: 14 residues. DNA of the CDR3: TGTGCCAGCAGCCCCACGGGGAACACAGATACGCAGTATTTT. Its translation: CASSPTGNTDTQYF. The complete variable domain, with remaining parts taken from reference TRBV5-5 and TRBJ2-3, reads DAGVTQSPTHLIKTRGQQVTLRCSPISGHKSVSWYQQVLGQGPQFIFQYYEKEERGRGNFPDRFSARQFPNYSSELNVNALLLGDSALYLCASSPTGNTDTQYFGPGTRLTVL.

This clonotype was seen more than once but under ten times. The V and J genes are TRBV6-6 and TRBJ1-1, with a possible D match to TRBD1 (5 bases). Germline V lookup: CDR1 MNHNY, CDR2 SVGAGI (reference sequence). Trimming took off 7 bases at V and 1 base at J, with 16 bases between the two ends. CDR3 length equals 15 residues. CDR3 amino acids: CASNPRQTSNTEAFF. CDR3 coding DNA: TGTGCCAGCAACCCCAGACAGACCTCGAACACTGAAGCTTTCTTT.

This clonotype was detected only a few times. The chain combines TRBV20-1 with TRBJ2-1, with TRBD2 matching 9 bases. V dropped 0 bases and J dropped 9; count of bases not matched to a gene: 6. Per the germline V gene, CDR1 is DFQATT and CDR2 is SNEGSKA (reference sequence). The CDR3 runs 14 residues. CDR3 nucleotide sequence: TGCAGTGCTAGAGAGCCGGGACTAGCAATTGAGCAGTTCTTC. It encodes CSAREPGLAIEQFF.

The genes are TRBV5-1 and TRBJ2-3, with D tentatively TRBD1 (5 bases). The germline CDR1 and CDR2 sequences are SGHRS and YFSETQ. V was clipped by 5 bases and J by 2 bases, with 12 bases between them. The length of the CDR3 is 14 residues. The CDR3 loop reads CASSGAAYTDTQYF. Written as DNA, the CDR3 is TGCGCCAGCAGTGGGGCGGCGTACACAGATACGCAGTATTTT.

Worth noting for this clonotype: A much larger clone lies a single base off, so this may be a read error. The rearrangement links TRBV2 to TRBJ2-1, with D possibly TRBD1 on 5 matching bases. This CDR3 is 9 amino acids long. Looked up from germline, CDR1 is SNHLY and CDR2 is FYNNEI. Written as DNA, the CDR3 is TGTGCCGGCAGGGATCCGAGCTTCTTC. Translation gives CAGRDPSFF.

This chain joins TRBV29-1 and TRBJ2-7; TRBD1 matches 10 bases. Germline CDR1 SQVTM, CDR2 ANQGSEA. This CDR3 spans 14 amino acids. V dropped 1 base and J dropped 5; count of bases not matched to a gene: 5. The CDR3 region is CSVEGRGQGDEQYF. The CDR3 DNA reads TGCAGCGTTGAAGGTCGTGGACAGGGGGACGAGCAGTACTTC.

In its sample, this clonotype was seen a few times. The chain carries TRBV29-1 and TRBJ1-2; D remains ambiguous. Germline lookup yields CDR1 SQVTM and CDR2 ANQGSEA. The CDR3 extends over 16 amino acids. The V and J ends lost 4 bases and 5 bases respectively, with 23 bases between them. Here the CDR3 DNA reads TGCAGCGTTGGATCACCGATGGGCATGAGGGAATATGGCTACACCTTC. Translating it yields CSVGSPMGMREYGYTF. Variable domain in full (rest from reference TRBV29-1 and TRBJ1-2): SAVISQKPSRDICQRGTSLTIQCQVDSQVTMMFWYRQQPGQSLTLIATANQGSEATYESGFVIDKFPISRPNLTFSTLTVSNMSPEDSSIYLCSVGSPMGMREYGYTFGSGTRLTVV.

The CDR3: CASSIRTELSGYTF. The CDR3, as DNA: TGTGCCAGCAGTATCCGGACGGAGTTAAGTGGCTACACCTTC. This rearrangement joins TRBV6-5 to TRBJ1-2, with D uncertain. CDR3 size: 14 residues. Trimming pared 5 bases from V and 7 bases from J, leaving 17 bases between. Germline assignment: CDR1 MNHEY and CDR2 SVGAGI.

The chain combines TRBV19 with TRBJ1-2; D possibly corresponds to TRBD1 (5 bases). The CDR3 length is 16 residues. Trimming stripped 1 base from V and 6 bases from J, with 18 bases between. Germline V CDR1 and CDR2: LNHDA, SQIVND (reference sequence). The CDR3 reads CASSIVSGLVGDGYTF. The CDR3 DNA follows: TGTGCCAGTAGTATAGTCTCGGGACTTGTTGGGGATGGCTACACCTTC.

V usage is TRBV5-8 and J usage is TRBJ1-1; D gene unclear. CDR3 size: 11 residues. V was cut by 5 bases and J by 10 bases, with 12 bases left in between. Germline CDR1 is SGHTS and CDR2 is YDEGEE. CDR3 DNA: TGTGCCAGCAGGTCGGGGTTGAGAGCTTTCTTT. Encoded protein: CASRSGLRAFF. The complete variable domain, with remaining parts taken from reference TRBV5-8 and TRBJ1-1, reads EAGVTQSPTHLIKTRGQQATLRCSPISGHTSVYWYQQALGLGLQFLLWYDEGEERNRGNFPPRFSGRQFPNYSSELNVNALELEDSALYLCASRSGLRAFFGQGTRLTVV.

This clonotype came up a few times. CDR3 residues: CASSLIPPGQGTGELFF. The CDR3 nucleotides read TGTGCCAGCAGCTTAATACCACCGGGACAGGGAACCGGGGAGCTGTTTTTT. The V and J genes are TRBV11-2 and TRBJ2-2; 9 nucleotides agree with TRBD1. The germline CDR1 and CDR2 sequences are SGHAT and FQNNGV. V lost 2 bases, J lost 5 bases, and 9 bases stayed unmatched. The CDR3 loop spans 17 amino acids.

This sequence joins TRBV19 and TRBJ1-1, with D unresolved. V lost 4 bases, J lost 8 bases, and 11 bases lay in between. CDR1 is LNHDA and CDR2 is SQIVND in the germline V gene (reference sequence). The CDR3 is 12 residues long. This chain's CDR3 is CASSSDGLEAFF. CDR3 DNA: TGTGCCAGTAGTAGCGATGGTCTCGAAGCTTTCTTT. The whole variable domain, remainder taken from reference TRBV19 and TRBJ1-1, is DGGITQSPKYLFRKEGQNVTLSCEQNLNHDAMYWYRQDPGQGLRLIYYSQIVNDFQKGDIAEGYSVSREKKESFPLTVTSAQKNPTAFYLCASSSDGLEAFFGQGTRLTVV.

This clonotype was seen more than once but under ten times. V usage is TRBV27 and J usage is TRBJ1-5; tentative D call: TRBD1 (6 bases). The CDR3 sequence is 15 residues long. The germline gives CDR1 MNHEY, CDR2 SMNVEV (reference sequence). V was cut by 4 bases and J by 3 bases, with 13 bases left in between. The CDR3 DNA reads TGTGCCAGCAGTTCCCCCGACAGGCTCAATCAGCCCCAGCATTTT. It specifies CASSSPDRLNQPQHF.

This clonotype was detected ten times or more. This chain's CDR3 is CASSVTGSSYNEQFF. CDR3 sequence (DNA): TGTGCCAGCAGCGTGACGGGCAGCTCCTACAATGAGCAGTTCTTC. The V and J genes are TRBV9 and TRBJ2-1; D is ambiguous. CDR3 length equals 15 residues. The V gene lost 2 bases and the J gene lost 0 bases, with 9 bases spanning the gap. From germline, CDR1 is SGDLS and CDR2 YYNGEE.

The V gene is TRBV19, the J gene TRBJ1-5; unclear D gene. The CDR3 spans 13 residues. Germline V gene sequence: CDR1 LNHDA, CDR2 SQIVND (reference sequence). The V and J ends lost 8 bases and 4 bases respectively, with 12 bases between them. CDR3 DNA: TGTGCCAGTGACTCAGCTCCGAATCAGCCCCAGCATTTT. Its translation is CASDSAPNQPQHF.

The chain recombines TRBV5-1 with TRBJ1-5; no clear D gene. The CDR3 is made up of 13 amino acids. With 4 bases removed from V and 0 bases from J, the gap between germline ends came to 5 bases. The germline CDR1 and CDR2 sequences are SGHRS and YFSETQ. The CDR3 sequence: CASSRFSNQPQHF. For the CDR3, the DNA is TGCGCCAGCAGCAGATTTAGCAATCAGCCCCAGCATTTT.

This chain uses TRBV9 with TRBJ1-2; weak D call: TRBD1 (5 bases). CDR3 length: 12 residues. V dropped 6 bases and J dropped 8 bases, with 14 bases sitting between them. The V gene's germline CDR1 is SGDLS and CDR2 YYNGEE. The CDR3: CASTAPGGGYTF. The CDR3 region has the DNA TGTGCCAGCACCGCTCCGGGGGGAGGCTACACCTTC.

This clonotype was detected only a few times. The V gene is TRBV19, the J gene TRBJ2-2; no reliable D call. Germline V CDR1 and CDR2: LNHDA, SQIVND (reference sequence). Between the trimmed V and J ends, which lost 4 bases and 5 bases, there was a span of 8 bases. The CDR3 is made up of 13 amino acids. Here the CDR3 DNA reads TGTGCCAGTAGTAGCCCAACGACCGGGGAGCTGTTTTTT. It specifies CASSSPTTGELFF.

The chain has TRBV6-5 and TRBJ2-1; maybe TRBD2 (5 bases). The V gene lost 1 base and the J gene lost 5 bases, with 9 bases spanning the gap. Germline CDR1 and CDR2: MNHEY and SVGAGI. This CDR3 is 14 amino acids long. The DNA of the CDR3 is TGTGCCAGCAGTTACTTAGGACTGAACAATGAGCAGTTCTTC. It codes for CASSYLGLNNEQFF.